Presented here are 32 T cell receptor beta chains from one specimen sequenced in a study of shared clonotypes between healthy human individuals (dated by TCRdb to about 2020). For the CD8 naive samples, CD45RO-negative cells were positively selected for CCR7, yielding a CD45RA+CCR7+ population from which TemRA cells were excluded. The library was built by means of the immunoSEQ multiplex PCR assay. TCRdb retrieved this table from immuneACCESS and kept in-frame rearrangements only. Not all clones are present; in checked studies, unresolved V genes account for under half, and no reason is known for the remainder. For this sample there are around 1.9 million clones; about 92% appear just once. The ten biggest clones cover 1.5% to 2% of the sample. The sequenced sample consisted of naive CD8+ T cells from PBMCs. The cell subset or site label corresponds to: CD45RA+CCR7+. Receptors originate from a man aged 18 to 29 in good health. Some clones in this sample may be carry-over from other donors' samples.

The sample holds one count of this clone. The gene calls are TRBV4-3 and TRBJ1-2; possible D gene TRBD1, 5 bases. Germline CDR1 and CDR2: LGHNA and YSLEER. The V and J ends lost 0 bases and 4 bases respectively, with 12 bases between them. The CDR3 sequence is 15 residues long. DNA of the CDR3: TGCGCCAGCAGCCAAGAATGGAGCGGGGGCTATGGCTACACCTTC. It codes for CASSQEWSGGYGYTF.

The gene calls are TRBV7-9 and TRBJ1-2; D gene ambiguous. This CDR3 contains 14 residues. The germline V and J ends were trimmed by 0 bases and 6 bases, with 11 bases remaining between them. Germline-derived CDR1 and CDR2 are SEHNR and FQNEAQ (reference sequence). CDR3 sequence reads: CASSLAPNGDGYTF. CDR3 DNA: TGTGCCAGCAGCTTAGCGCCGAACGGCGATGGCTACACCTTC.

The rearrangement uses TRBV5-1 and TRBJ1-2; D gene unclear. The ends were cut back, 0 bases at V and 4 bases at J, with 10 bases in the middle. There are 14 residues in the CDR3. CDR1 is SGHRS and CDR2 is YFSETQ in the germline V gene. In nucleotides, the CDR3 is TGCGCCAGCAGCTTGGTCGCGGGCGGCTATGGCTACACCTTC. Its protein is CASSLVAGGYGYTF.

The V and J genes are TRBV9 and TRBJ1-3; a weak D match, TRBD1 (6 bases). The CDR3 runs 14 residues. V was trimmed by 4 bases and J by 0 bases, leaving 8 bases between them. The V gene's germline CDR1 is SGDLS and CDR2 YYNGEE. The CDR3 sequence: CASSPQGSGNTIYF. The CDR3 DNA sequence: TGTGCCAGCAGCCCACAGGGCTCTGGAAACACCATATATTTT. The entire variable domain, with the rest obtained from reference TRBV9 and TRBJ1-3, is as follows: DSGVTQTPKHLITATGQRVTLRCSPRSGDLSVYWYQQSLDQGLQFLIQYYNGEERAKGNILERFSAQQFPDLHSELNLSSLELGDSALYFCASSPQGSGNTIYFGEGSWLTVV.

Of note for this clone: The sample carries other DNA sequences with the same CDR3. The rearrangement links TRBV9 to TRBJ2-1; D remains unclear. CDR3 length equals 13 residues. CDR1 SGDLS and CDR2 YYNGEE come from the germline V gene. Trimming took 0 bases from V and 1 from J, leaving 2 bases between them. The CDR3 spells CASSVGSYNEQFF. The CDR3 nucleotides read TGTGCCAGCAGCGTAGGATCCTACAATGAGCAGTTCTTC.

The V gene is TRBV19, the J gene TRBJ2-7, with D unclear. This CDR3 is built from 10 residues. CDR1 LNHDA and CDR2 SQIVND come from the germline V gene (reference sequence). Trimming removed 11 bases from V and 5 bases from J, with 10 bases in between. The CDR3 coding sequence is TGTGCCTGTGGTCGGGACGAGCAGTACTTC. Translated: CACGRDEQYF. Full variable domain (remainder filled in from reference TRBV19 and TRBJ2-7): DGGITQSPKYLFRKEGQNVTLSCEQNLNHDAMYWYRQDPGQGLRLIYYSQIVNDFQKGDIAEGYSVSREKKESFPLTVTSAQKNPTAFYLCACGRDEQYFGPGTRLTVT.

The J gene is TRBJ2-4, the V gene TRBV2, with 10 bases lining up with TRBD2. The CDR3 is made up of 19 amino acids. Germline CDR1 and CDR2: SNHLY and FYNNEI. V lost 2 bases, J lost 1 base, and 11 bases stayed unmatched. The DNA for the CDR3 is TGTGCCAGCAGTGAATATCTAGCGGGAGAGCAGTCGGCCAAAAACATTCAGTACTTC. Translated: CASSEYLAGEQSAKNIQYF.

V usage is TRBV9 and J usage is TRBJ1-2, with D uncertain. The germline CDR1 and CDR2 sequences are SGDLS and YYNGEE. The V and J ends lost 1 base and 3 bases respectively, with 7 bases between them. The length of the CDR3 is 13 residues. Here the CDR3 reads CASSVSADYGYTF. The CDR3 nucleotides are TGTGCCAGCAGCGTATCCGCGGACTATGGCTACACCTTC.

The chain has TRBV28 and TRBJ2-1, with D perhaps TRBD1 or TRBD2 (5 bases each). Germline lookup yields CDR1 MDHEN and CDR2 SYDVKM. The V end was cut by 8 bases, the J end by 9 bases, with 11 bases between. This CDR3 is built from 11 residues. This CDR3 reads CASQGEGEQFF. In DNA, the CDR3 is TGTGCCAGCCAGGGAGAAGGTGAGCAGTTCTTC.

The rearrangement uses TRBV5-4 and TRBJ1-1, with D unresolved. The CDR3 totals 15 residues. The germline V gene has CDR1 SGHNT and CDR2 YYREEE (reference sequence). Trimming left V 0 bases short and J 2 bases short, with 11 bases between. The CDR3 DNA reads TGTGCCAGCAGCTTGGGGGTGCGGGGAAACACTGAAGCTTTCTTT. Translating it yields CASSLGVRGNTEAFF.

The CDR3 region is CASSFGQTFNYGYTF. In DNA, the CDR3 is TGTGCCAGCAGCTTCGGGCAGACTTTCAACTATGGCTACACCTTC. The chain couples TRBV7-9 to TRBJ1-2, with D hard to call. The V end lost 3 bases, the J end lost 2 bases, and 13 bases lay between the germline ends. The CDR3 consists of 15 residues. CDR1 is SEHNR, CDR2 FQNEAQ, per germline (reference sequence).

V and J are TRBV27 and TRBJ2-7, with TRBD1 identical over 7 bases. Losses at the gene ends were 1 base for V and 3 bases for J; bases not matched to a gene: 12. CDR1 and CDR2 (germline): MNHEY, SMNVEV (reference sequence). This CDR3 is 17 amino acids long. The CDR3 nucleotides are TGTGCCAGCAGTTTATTCTTCCGGGACAGAGACTTCTACGAGCAGTACTTC. Encoded protein: CASSLFFRDRDFYEQYF.

J is TRBJ2-7 and V is TRBV7-9; the D gene is possibly TRBD1 (6 bases). The CDR3 is 15 amino acids. Germline CDR1 SEHNR, CDR2 FQNEAQ (reference sequence). With 5 bases removed from V and 2 bases from J, the gap between germline ends came to 16 bases. The CDR3 DNA reads TGTGCCAGCAGCCCATCAGGACAGCCGACCTACGAGCAGTACTTC. Translated, it gives CASSPSGQPTYEQYF.

CDR3 coding DNA: TGTGCCAGCAGCGAATGGAGGGGCATCTCTAACTATGGCTACACCTTC. It is translated as CASSEWRGISNYGYTF. The V gene is TRBV6-1, the J gene TRBJ1-2; D may be TRBD1 (5 bases). The CDR3 runs 16 residues. Germline CDR1 reads MNHNS; CDR2 reads SASEGT. Trimming shortened V by 6 bases and J by 0 bases, and 17 bases separated the two germline ends.

J is TRBJ1-1 and V is TRBV4-3, with 8 positions matching TRBD1. The J segment lost 2 bases and the V segment lost 0 bases, leaving 5 bases of the junction unmatched. Germline CDR1 reads LGHNA; CDR2 reads YSLEER. This CDR3 has 16 amino acids. CDR3 sequence: CASSQDVAGGNTEAFF. CDR3 sequence (DNA): TGCGCCAGCAGCCAAGATGTGGCAGGGGGCAACACTGAAGCTTTCTTT.

This sequence joins TRBV4-1 and TRBJ2-1, with TRBD2 identical over 11 bases. Trimming at V came to 0 bases and at J to 0 bases, leaving 16 bases not matched to a gene. Germline CDR1 MGHRA, CDR2 YSYEKL. The CDR3 covers 22 residues. The CDR3 bases are TGCGCCAGCAGCCAAGATGGCTTCCCGGCTAGCGGGAGGCCGAGCTCCTACAATGAGCAGTTCTTC. It translates to CASSQDGFPASGRPSSYNEQFF.

V usage is TRBV6-5 and J usage is TRBJ1-4; D is undetermined. The ends were cut back, 4 bases at V and 4 bases at J, with 7 bases in the middle. Germline V CDR1 and CDR2: MNHEY, SVGAGI. This CDR3 spans 13 amino acids. The CDR3 protein is CASSWAFNEKLFF. As DNA, the CDR3 is TGTGCCAGCAGTTGGGCCTTTAATGAAAAACTGTTTTTT.

V usage is TRBV5-5 and J usage is TRBJ2-5; D might be TRBD2 (5 bases). From germline, CDR1 is SGHKS and CDR2 YYEKEE (reference sequence). The CDR3 is 15 amino acids. Between the trimmed V and J ends, which lost 0 bases and 5 bases, there was a span of 14 bases. In nucleotides, the CDR3 is TGTGCCAGCAGCTTGGGGACGGGCCGCGGGGAGACCCAGTACTTC. Encoded protein: CASSLGTGRGETQYF.

This clone came up once. The J gene is TRBJ1-2, the V gene TRBV6-6; no firm D call. The germline V gene has CDR1 MNHNY and CDR2 SVGAGI (reference sequence). This CDR3 comprises 11 residues. Trimming cost V 2 bases and J 8 bases, with 6 bases left between them. In DNA, the CDR3 is TGTGCCAGCAGTTACCCGAGAGGCTACACCTTC. Translation: CASSYPRGYTF.

For this clone: A clone one base away is much larger, so this may be a read error. This sample includes further DNA sequences coding for the same CDR3. V gene TRBV6-6 combines with J gene TRBJ2-7; D remains ambiguous. The germline CDR1 and CDR2 sequences are MNHNY and SVGAGI (reference sequence). The CDR3 has 11 residues. CDR3 sequence (DNA): TGTGCCAGCAGTTACTCCTTCGAGCAGTACTTC. Residues: CASSYSFEQYF.

This rearrangement joins TRBV7-9 to TRBJ2-7; D is uncertain. The CDR3 has 14 residues. V was trimmed by 0 bases and J by 5 bases, leaving 11 bases between them. Per germline, CDR1 SEHNR and CDR2 FQNEAQ (reference sequence). CDR3 nucleotide sequence: TGTGCCAGCAGCTTAGCGGGCCCCGTGAACGAGCAGTACTTC. Residues: CASSLAGPVNEQYF.

The chain carries TRBV28 and TRBJ2-4; 8 positions agree with TRBD2. With 9 bases clipped from V and 9 bases from J, the junction kept 13 bases outside the gene matches. The CDR3 consists of 14 residues. The germline V gene has CDR1 MDHEN and CDR2 SYDVKM. The DNA for the CDR3 is TGTGCCAGTAGCGGGGCGGTTGAAATTGTCATTCAGTACTTC. It translates to CASSGAVEIVIQYF.

V usage is TRBV6-5 and J usage is TRBJ2-7; either TRBD1 or TRBD2 may supply D (5 bases each). The V end lost 2 bases, the J end lost 0 bases, and 11 bases lay between the germline ends. CDR1 and CDR2 (germline): MNHEY, SVGAGI. This CDR3 spans 15 amino acids. Written as DNA, the CDR3 is TGTGCCAGCAGTTACGACAGCGGACTCTCCTACGAGCAGTACTTC. Translating it yields CASSYDSGLSYEQYF.

The rearrangement joins TRBV6-1 to TRBJ1-3; D call uncertain. Germline lookup yields CDR1 MNHNS and CDR2 SASEGT. Deletions cut 6 bases from V and 4 bases from J, with 13 bases between. This CDR3 has 14 residues. Here the CDR3 reads CASSVLRGGNTIYF. Written as DNA, the CDR3 is TGTGCCAGCAGCGTACTAAGAGGGGGAAACACCATATATTTT.

This chain joins TRBV7-9 and TRBJ1-3; D remains ambiguous. Germline V gene sequence: CDR1 SEHNR, CDR2 FQNEAQ (reference sequence). With 5 bases removed from V and 2 bases from J, the gap between germline ends came to 10 bases. The CDR3 runs 14 residues. The CDR3 DNA reads as TGTGCCAGCAGCACAAGTGGCGCTGGAAACACCATATATTTT. This translates into CASSTSGAGNTIYF.

In the case of this clone: Other DNA sequences in the sample encode the same CDR3. This chain links TRBV7-2 with TRBJ2-7, with D hard to call. Per germline, CDR1 SGHTA and CDR2 FQGNSA. The CDR3 totals 11 residues. Trimming shortened V by 3 bases and J by 2 bases, and 2 bases separated the two germline ends. The CDR3 region has the DNA TGTGCCAGCAGCTTCACCTACGAGCAGTACTTC. It translates to CASSFTYEQYF.

V usage is TRBV6-6 and J usage is TRBJ2-1, with 8 bases lining up with TRBD2. CDR1 is MNHNY, CDR2 SVGAGI, per germline (reference sequence). CDR3 length: 16 amino acids. Trimming removed 2 bases from V and 7 bases from J; junction bases left unmatched: 10. CDR3 coding DNA: TGTGCCAGCAGTTACGCAATGGCGGGAGGATGGAATGAGCAGTTCTTC. It specifies CASSYAMAGGWNEQFF.

The chain recombines TRBV19 with TRBJ1-1; 7 bases agree with TRBD1. CDR1 LNHDA and CDR2 SQIVND come from the germline V gene (reference sequence). The CDR3 extends over 12 amino acids. V gave up 10 bases and J gave up 6 bases; unmatched junction bases: 8. The DNA for the CDR3 is TGTGCCACCCAAGGGGGCCAGCCTGAAGCTTTCTTT. Its translation: CATQGGQPEAFF.

This rearrangement joins TRBV30 to TRBJ2-3, with D possibly called TRBD1 or TRBD2 (5 bases each). Germline V gives CDR1 GTSNPN, CDR2 SVGIG (reference sequence). This CDR3 has 15 amino acids. V was cut by 5 bases and J by 5 bases, with 20 bases left in between. The CDR3 coding sequence is TGTGCCTGGGACGGGACCCCGCCTTTCGAAGATACGCAGTATTTT. Translating gives CAWDGTPPFEDTQYF.

With regard to this clone: Other DNA sequences in this sample translate to the same CDR3. This chain connects TRBV19 to TRBJ2-1; TRBD2 might be the D (5 bases). Germline CDR1 is LNHDA and CDR2 is SQIVND (reference sequence). Deletions cut 3 bases from V and 2 bases from J, with 11 bases between. CDR3 length: 15 amino acids. CDR3 residues: CASSISAGPYNEQFF. The CDR3 DNA is TGTGCCAGTAGTATTTCGGCGGGCCCCTACAATGAGCAGTTCTTC.

This clone was counted once. V gene TRBV13 combines with J gene TRBJ2-7, with 7 bases fitting TRBD2. There are 14 residues in the CDR3. J was trimmed by 0 bases and V by 3 bases; bases with no gene match: 2. CDR1 and CDR2 (germline): PRHDT, FYEKMQ (reference sequence). The CDR3 bases are TGTGCCAGCAGCTTCGGGACTACCTCCTACGAGCAGTACTTC. Translation: CASSFGTTSYEQYF.

J is TRBJ1-1 and V is TRBV15, with no clear D. V shed 0 bases and J shed 7 bases, with 15 bases lying between them. CDR1 and CDR2 (germline): LNHNV, YYDKDF (reference sequence). The CDR3 spans 15 residues. The CDR3 DNA reads TGTGCCACCAGCAGAGATTTTGGAAGCCAGAATGAAGCTTTCTTT. Encoded protein: CATSRDFGSQNEAFF.